The rows below give T cell receptor beta chains drawn from one sample of a study of T-cell memory formation after mild COVID-19. TCRdb recomputed calls from the 5' RACE reads with MiXCR, one row per CDR3 protein. This table holds 360,000 or so distinct CDR3 sequences, 28% found once. The sequenced material came from PBMCs or a T cell subset sorted from them (not recorded which). Receptor source: an adult woman who had mild COVID-19 (a few samples of this study predate the infection). Cell type and time point are not known. The CDR3 runs from the conserved cysteine through the conserved F or W. D genes are given only for firm matches.

V: TRBV29-1; J: TRBJ1-2; D: TRBD1; CDR3: CSDSGTGYFYGYTF
V: TRBV7-7; J: TRBJ2-6; D: NA; CDR3: CASSPSRDTTSGANVLTF
V: TRBV6-4; J: TRBJ2-3; D: NA; CDR3: CASSDSGRADTQYF
V: TRBV5-1; J: TRBJ2-5; D: TRBD1; CDR3: CASTLPGGPFQETQYF
V: TRBV6-1; J: TRBJ2-1; D: NA; CDR3: CASSVTSPPPNEQFF
V: TRBV5-1; J: TRBJ2-7; D: TRBD1; CDR3: CASRWNRGGSYEQYF
V: TRBV5-6; J: TRBJ2-5; D: NA; CDR3: CASRNGPPQYF
V: TRBV5-1; J: TRBJ1-2; D: TRBD1; CDR3: CASSLTGQGPYGYTF
V: TRBV2; J: TRBJ2-7; D: NA; CDR3: CASRSGVSYEQYF
V: TRBV18; J: TRBJ2-7; D: NA; CDR3: CASSPQGQAYEQYF
V: TRBV7-9; J: TRBJ1-1; D: NA; CDR3: CASSFSVTTEAFF
V: TRBV10-3; J: TRBJ1-2; D: NA; CDR3: CAIRTGPLHSDGYTF
V: TRBV7-2; J: TRBJ1-4; D: NA; CDR3: CASKVGPGTENEKLFF
V: TRBV29-1; J: TRBJ2-7; D: TRBD1; CDR3: CSARTGQGYEQYF
V: TRBV5-6; J: TRBJ1-1; D: NA; CDR3: CASSPWGQLSEAFF
V: TRBV2; J: TRBJ2-7; D: TRBD2; CDR3: CASSDSGGGTYEQYF
V: TRBV6-6; J: TRBJ2-3; D: TRBD2; CDR3: CASSYGRGLSADTQYF
V: TRBV10-3; J: TRBJ2-1; D: NA; CDR3: CAISEFQGNEQFF
V: TRBV4-1; J: TRBJ2-1; D: NA; CDR3: CASSQEVPVRRDNEQFF
V: TRBV24-1; J: TRBJ1-5; D: NA; CDR3: CATSDSGRVSPQPQHF
V: TRBV12-3/TRBV12-4; J: TRBJ2-2; D: TRBD2; CDR3: CASSLRPFPVGLAGGPNTGELFF
V: TRBV4-2; J: TRBJ1-6; D: NA; CDR3: CASSQGGAGSPLHF
V: TRBV5-5; J: TRBJ2-7; D: NA; CDR3: CASSLAGVGAYEQYF